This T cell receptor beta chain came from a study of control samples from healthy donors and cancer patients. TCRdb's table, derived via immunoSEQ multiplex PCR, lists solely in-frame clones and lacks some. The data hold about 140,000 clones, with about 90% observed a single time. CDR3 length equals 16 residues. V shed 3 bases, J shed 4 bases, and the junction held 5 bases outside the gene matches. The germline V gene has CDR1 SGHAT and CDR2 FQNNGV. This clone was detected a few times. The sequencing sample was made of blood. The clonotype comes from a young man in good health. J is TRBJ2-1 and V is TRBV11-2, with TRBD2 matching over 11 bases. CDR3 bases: TGTGCCAGCAGCTTTAGACTAGCGGGGTTGTACAATGAGCAGTTCTTC. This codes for CASSFRLAGLYNEQFF.